Only a few counts were recorded for the clone carrying this T cell receptor (beta chain). Clones were sequenced by immunoSEQ multiplex PCR, and TCRdb holds only the in-frame ones, with some missing. The sample includes 8,500 to 10,000 clones, 70% to 75% of them seen just once. The CDR3 loop spans 16 amino acids. V lost 5 bases to trimming and J lost 5 bases, with 21 bases between them. Germline assignment: CDR1 SEHNR and CDR2 FQNEAQ (reference sequence). These data come from a study of early stage breast cancer tumors. The chain carries TRBV7-9 and TRBJ2-5; maybe TRBD1 (5 bases). The TCR comes from a person between 55 and 69 years old with breast cancer. The sequencing input was normal breast tissue next to the tumor. CDR3 amino acids: CASSPRPQLRVETQYF. CDR3 DNA sequence: TGTGCCAGCAGCCCCCGGCCCCAGCTCAGGGTCGAGACCCAGTACTTC.